This T cell receptor beta chain is drawn from a study of blood T cell repertoires in COVID-19. Study-wide background: From T cells, B-cell-depleted T cells, or PBMCs came the material, which was cDNA or gDNA.

The assay was immunoSEQ multiplex PCR, and TCRdb's table has in-frame clones only and misses some. The sample lists 150,000 to 200,000 clones, 80% seen once, with approximately 3% in the top ten. In germline, CDR1 is LNHDA, CDR2 SQIVND (reference sequence). Deletions cut 5 bases from V and 2 bases from J, with 9 bases between. This CDR3 comprises 13 residues. The specimen was PBMCs or T cells enriched from blood (not recorded which). The sequence came from a woman aged 55-69 years who had recovered from COVID-19. The chain uses TRBV19 and TRBJ2-5; D is ambiguous. The CDR3 protein is CASSPIVQETQYF. In nucleotides, the CDR3 is TGTGCCAGTAGTCCCATAGTACAAGAGACCCAGTACTTC.